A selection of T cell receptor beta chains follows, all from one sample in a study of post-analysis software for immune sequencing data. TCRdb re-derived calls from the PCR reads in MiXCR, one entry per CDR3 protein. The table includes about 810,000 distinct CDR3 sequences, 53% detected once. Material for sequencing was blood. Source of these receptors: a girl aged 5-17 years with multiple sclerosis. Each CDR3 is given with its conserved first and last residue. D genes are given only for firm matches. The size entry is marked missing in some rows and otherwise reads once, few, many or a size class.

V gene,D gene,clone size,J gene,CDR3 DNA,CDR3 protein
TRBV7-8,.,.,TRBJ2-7,TGTGCCAGCAGCCGAGACCCGGGACCCTTATACGAGCAGTACTTC,CASSRDPGPLYEQYF
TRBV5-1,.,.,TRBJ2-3,TGCGCCAGCACACGGGATAGCACAGATACGCAGTATTTT,CASTRDSTDTQYF
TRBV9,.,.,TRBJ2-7,TGTGCCAGCAGCCTTCGTCTGGCGGGCGAGCAGTACTTC,CASSLRLAGEQYF
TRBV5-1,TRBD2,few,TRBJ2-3,TGCGCCAGCAGCCGTAGCCCCGTGACTAGCGGGAGCACAGATACGCAGTATTTT,CASSRSPVTSGSTDTQYF
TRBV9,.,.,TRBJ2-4,TGTGCCAGCAGCGCCCCACTCAGCGGGCCGGGCATTCAGTACTTC,CASSAPLSGPGIQYF
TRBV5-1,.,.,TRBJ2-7,TGCGCCAGCAGCTTGGAGCAGGACTCCTACGAGCAGTACTTC,CASSLEQDSYEQYF
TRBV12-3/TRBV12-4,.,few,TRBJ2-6,TGTGCCAGCAGTCCTCGCGGGGCCAACGTCCTGACTTTC,CASSPRGANVLTF
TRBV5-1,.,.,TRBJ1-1,TGCGCCAGCAGCTTCCTTCTCGGGACTGAAGCTTTCTTT,CASSFLLGTEAFF
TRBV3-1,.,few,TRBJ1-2,TGTGCCAGCAGCCTCCTTACCGAAGGCTATGGCTACACCTTC,CASSLLTEGYGYTF
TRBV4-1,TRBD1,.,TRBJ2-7,TGCGCCAGCAGCCAATCGACAGGGAGAGGCTACGAGCAGTACTTC,CASSQSTGRGYEQYF
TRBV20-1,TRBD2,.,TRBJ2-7,TGCAGTGCTGGGGGACTAGCGGGAGTACGCGAGCAGTACTTC,CSAGGLAGVREQYF
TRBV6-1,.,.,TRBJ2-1,TGTGCCAGCAGTGAAATGGGTCAGGGTTTTGAGCAGTTCTTC,CASSEMGQGFEQFF
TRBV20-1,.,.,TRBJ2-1,TGCAGTGCTGTCCGGGCCGCCGATGAGCAGTTCTTC,CSAVRAADEQFF
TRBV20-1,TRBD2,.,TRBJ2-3,TGCAGTGCCACAGCGGGGGGGCCTGCAGATACGCAGTATTTT,CSATAGGPADTQYF
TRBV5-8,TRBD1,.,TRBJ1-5,TGTGCCAGCAGGACCGGGACAGGGGGCAATCAGCCCCAGCATTTT,CASRTGTGGNQPQHF
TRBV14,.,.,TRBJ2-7,TGTGCCAGCAGCCAAAACGGACAACAACGGTCCTACGAGCAGTACTTC,CASSQNGQQRSYEQYF
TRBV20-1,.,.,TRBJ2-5,TGCAGTGCTAGGGGGAAGCAGTCGACTTGGGAGCAGTACTTC,CSARGKQSTWEQYF
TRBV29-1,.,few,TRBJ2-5,TGCAGCGTTGAAGATCTGCGGGGACCTGGGACCCAGTACTTC,CSVEDLRGPGTQYF
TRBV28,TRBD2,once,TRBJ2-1,TGTGCCAGCAGTTTCCACAGCGGGAGGACCCTCTTAGGGAATGAGCAGTTCTTC,CASSFHSGRTLLGNEQFF
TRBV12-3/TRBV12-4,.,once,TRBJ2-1,TGTGCCAGCAGTTGGAACAATGAGCAGTTCTTC,CASSWNNEQFF
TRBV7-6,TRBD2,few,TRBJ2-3,TGTGCCAGCAGGCAGCGGGGCTCCACAGATACGCAGTATTTT,CASRQRGSTDTQYF
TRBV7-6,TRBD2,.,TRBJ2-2,TGTGCCAGCAGCCGAAATAGCGGGAGGAACACCGGGGAGCTGTTTTTT,CASSRNSGRNTGELFF
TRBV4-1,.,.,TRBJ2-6,TGCGCCAGCAGCCAACCCAGGGAACGATCCTCTGGGGCCAACGTCCTGACTTTC,CASSQPRERSSGANVLTF
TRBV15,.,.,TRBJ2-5,TGTGCCACCAGCAAGAGGAGGGCGGGAAATCTGTGGGAGACCCAGTACTTC,CATSKRRAGNLWETQYF
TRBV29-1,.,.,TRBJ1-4,TGCAGCGCTCTGTTTGGTATAAGCGTGGAACTGTTTTTT,CSALFGISVELFF
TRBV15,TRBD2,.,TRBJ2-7,TGTGCCACCAGCAGAGAGGCGGGAGTTCCCCGGTACGAGCAGTACTTC,CATSREAGVPRYEQYF
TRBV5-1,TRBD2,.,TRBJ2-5,TGCGCCAGCAGCTTGGCCGTGTCAGCGGGAGTCGAAGAGACCCAGTACTTC,CASSLAVSAGVEETQYF
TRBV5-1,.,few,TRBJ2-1,TGCGCCAGCAGCATCGGACAGAACAATGAGCAGTTCTTC,CASSIGQNNEQFF
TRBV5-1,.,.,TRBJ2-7,TGCGCCAGCAGCTTCCTCGGGAAGGAATCCTACGAGCAGTACTTC,CASSFLGKESYEQYF
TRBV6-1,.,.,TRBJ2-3,TGTGCCAGCAGTACGGAGATTATTGGCACAGATACGCAGTATTTT,CASSTEIIGTDTQYF
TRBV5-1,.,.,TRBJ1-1,TGCGCCAGCAGCGGCGAATATGGAGGGGGGAGCACTGAAGCTTTCTTT,CASSGEYGGGSTEAFF
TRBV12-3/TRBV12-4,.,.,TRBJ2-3,TGTGCCAGCAGCCTGCGGCGGCCAGGGAGCACAGATACGCAGTATTTT,CASSLRRPGSTDTQYF
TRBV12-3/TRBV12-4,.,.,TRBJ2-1,TGTGCCAGCAGTCCCCTGGTCGGGGAGAGCTCCTACAATGAGCAGTTCTTC,CASSPLVGESSYNEQFF
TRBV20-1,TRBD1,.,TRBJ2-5,TGCAGTGCTTCTCTGGGACAGAGAAAAGAGACCCAGTACTTC,CSASLGQRKETQYF
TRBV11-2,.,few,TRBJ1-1,TGTGCCAGCAGCTTACGGTCGGCCAGGGGGAACACTGAAGCTTTCTTT,CASSLRSARGNTEAFF
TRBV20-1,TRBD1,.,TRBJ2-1,TGCAGTGCTAGCCCCCCGGACAGGGTCCGGTTGTTCTTC,CSASPPDRVRLFF
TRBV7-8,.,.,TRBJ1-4,TGTGCCAGCAGCTGGCAGGGAATGAGGGCTAATGAAAAACTGTTTTTT,CASSWQGMRANEKLFF
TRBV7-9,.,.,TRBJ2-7,TGTGCCAGCAGCCCCAGGGACGGGCCCTCCTACGAGCAGTACTTC,CASSPRDGPSYEQYF
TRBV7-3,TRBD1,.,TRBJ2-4,TGTGCCAGCAGCTTGACAGGGGATGAAAACATTCAGTACTTC,CASSLTGDENIQYF
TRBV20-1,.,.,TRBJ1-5,TGCAGTGCCCAGGACCGAGATCAGCCCCAGCATTTT,CSAQDRDQPQHF
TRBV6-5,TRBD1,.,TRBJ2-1,TGTGCCAGCAGTTACTCAGGGGGCGACTACAATGAGCAGTTCTTC,CASSYSGGDYNEQFF
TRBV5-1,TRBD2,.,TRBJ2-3,TGCGCCAGCACGTTCGGCGGGGGGGTCGGAGATACGCAGTATTTT,CASTFGGGVGDTQYF
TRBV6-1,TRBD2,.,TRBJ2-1,TGTGCCGGCAGTGGAGCGGGGGGCTCTGTCGATGAGCAGTTCTTC,CAGSGAGGSVDEQFF
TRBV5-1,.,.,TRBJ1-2,TGCGCCAGCAGCGGGGACACACGGGGCTACACCTTC,CASSGDTRGYTF
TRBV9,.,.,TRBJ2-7,TGTGCCAGCAGCGTAGCTACAGGGTTTACGGACGAGCAGTACTTC,CASSVATGFTDEQYF
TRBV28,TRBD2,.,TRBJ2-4,TGTGCCAGCAGACCACCCGGGGGGGACATTCAGTACTTC,CASRPPGGDIQYF
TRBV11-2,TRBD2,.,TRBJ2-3,TGTGCCAGCAGACCCCCGACTAGCGGGACTCAGTATACGCAGTATTTT,CASRPPTSGTQYTQYF
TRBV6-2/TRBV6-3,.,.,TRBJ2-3,TGTGCCAGCAGATTGCACGGACACCTTAGCACAGATACGCAGTATTTT,CASRLHGHLSTDTQYF
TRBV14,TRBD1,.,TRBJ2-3,TGTGCCAGCAGCCATCCAATGACAGGGGCCACAGATACGCAGTATTTT,CASSHPMTGATDTQYF
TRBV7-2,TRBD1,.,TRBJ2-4,TGTGCCGGCAGACCAGGACAGGGGGTAGCCAAAAACATTCAGTACTTC,CAGRPGQGVAKNIQYF
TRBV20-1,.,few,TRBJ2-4,TGCAGTGCACTAACTATAGGAGGTGGCATTCAGTACTTC,CSALTIGGGIQYF
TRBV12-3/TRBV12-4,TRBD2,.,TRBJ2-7,TGTGCCAGCACCCTAGTGGGGGGGGAGCAGTACTTC,CASTLVGGEQYF
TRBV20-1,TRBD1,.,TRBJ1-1,TGCAGTGCTATGCAGGGGGCGATGAACACTGAAGCTTTCTTT,CSAMQGAMNTEAFF
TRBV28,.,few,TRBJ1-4,TGTGCCAGCAGTCCAGAGGGCTGGGAAGGAAAACTGTTTTTT,CASSPEGWEGKLFF
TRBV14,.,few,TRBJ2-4,TGTGCCAGCAGCCAAGCAAACATTCAGTACTTC,CASSQANIQYF
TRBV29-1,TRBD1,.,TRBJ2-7,TGCAGCGTTCTTACAGGGGGTTACAGCGAGCAGTACTTC,CSVLTGGYSEQYF
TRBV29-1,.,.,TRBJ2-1,TGCAGCGTTATGCACCGCCTAGCGAACAATGAGCAGTTCTTC,CSVMHRLANNEQFF
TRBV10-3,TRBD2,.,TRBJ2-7,TGTGCCACGCGACTAGCGGGAGCCTACAATGAGCAGTACTTC,CATRLAGAYNEQYF
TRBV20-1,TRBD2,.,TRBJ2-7,TGCAGTGCTAGAGACGGACTAGCGGGTTCCTACGAGCAGTACTTC,CSARDGLAGSYEQYF
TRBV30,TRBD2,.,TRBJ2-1,TGTGCCTGCGAGCGGGGGCCTAGCCACGATGAGCAGTTCTTC,CACERGPSHDEQFF